The 5 T cell receptor beta chains in this list originate from one sample, sequenced in a study of T cell responses to AZD1222 COVID-19 vaccine (dated by TCRdb to 2020 to 2023). Sample time point, as interpreted from the label and publication: baseline before first vaccination. Library prep was done by the immunoSEQ multiplex PCR assay. As stored in TCRdb, this immuneACCESS dataset retains in-frame rearrangements with V and J assigned. A fraction of the clones does not appear; measured against another copy, unresolved V genes explain less than half of the discrepancy, and the remainder lacks a known reason. The sample includes over 100,000 clones, with around nine tenths observed a single time. In total, the top ten clones hold around 8% of the sample. The source material was peripheral blood, sampled on day 0 of AZD1222 vaccination. Every receptor here comes from an adult in good health.

The rearrangement links TRBV28 to TRBJ1-1; the D is unclear. The germline V gene has CDR1 MDHEN and CDR2 SYDVKM. There are 13 residues in the CDR3. Trimming left V 6 bases short and J 0 bases short, with 8 bases between. CDR3 residues: CASRTTMNTEAFF. DNA for the CDR3: TGTGCCAGCAGGACTACAATGAACACTGAAGCTTTCTTT.

V and J are TRBV28 and TRBJ1-2, with D unresolved. Germline V gene data show CDR1 as MDHEN and CDR2 as SYDVKM. This CDR3 has 13 residues. The V gene lost 5 bases and the J gene lost 13 bases, with 20 bases spanning the gap. This chain's CDR3 is CASSLGSPTSGTF. The CDR3 region has the DNA TGTGCCAGCAGTCTAGGATCACCCACATCTGGCACCTTC.

The gene calls are TRBV7-6 and TRBJ2-1, with D perhaps being TRBD1 or TRBD2 (7 bases each). The CDR3 has 20 residues. The germline CDR1 and CDR2 sequences are SGHVS and FNYEAQ. V dropped 2 bases and J dropped 6 bases, with 29 bases sitting between them. CDR3 nucleotide sequence: TGTGCCAGCAGCTTACCTAAGACAGGGAGGGATCGTACAGGCCCCAATGAGCAGTTCTTC. Translation: CASSLPKTGRDRTGPNEQFF.

The chain employs TRBV5-6 and TRBJ2-7; maybe TRBD2 (5 bases). CDR3 size: 14 residues. Germline V gene data show CDR1 as SGHDT and CDR2 as YYEEEE. V lost 4 bases and J 5 bases, leaving 16 bases between the germline ends. CDR3 DNA sequence: TGTGCCAGCAGCCCCGGACTGGGTAGGGACGAGCAGTACTTC. It codes for CASSPGLGRDEQYF.

The chain carries TRBV5-1 and TRBJ2-1, with no clear D. The CDR3 is 18 residues long. Germline V gives CDR1 SGHRS, CDR2 YFSETQ. The V gene lost 1 base and the J gene lost 0 bases, with 17 bases spanning the gap. CDR3 amino acids: CASSLMFSTGSSYNEQFF. The CDR3 DNA follows: TGCGCCAGCAGCTTGATGTTCAGTACCGGAAGCTCCTACAATGAGCAGTTCTTC.